This T cell receptor (beta chain) was captured in a study of blood T cells in healthy people across ages. Notes on the study in general: Older age coincided with a roughly linear decline in TCR beta diversity per million T cells. A strong correlation between TCR beta diversity and naive T cell percentage was seen.

Primers used in a second PCR of about 6 to 11 cycles were a sample-barcoded 5' primer and a J-beta primer mix. TCRdb reprocessed the 5' RACE reads with MiXCR, giving one entry per CDR3 protein. The table shows around 820,000 distinct CDR3 sequences, with roughly 25% occurring only once. On this clonotype itself: Its antigen is undetermined.

CDR1 and CDR2 from the germline V gene are DFQATT and SNEGSKA (reference sequence). The CDR3 is 14 amino acids. Unmatched junction bases numbered 4, after V lost 3 bases and J lost 2 bases. Peripheral blood, approximately 10 milliliters per donor, was collected. The same sample was also used in a study of T cells of mothers and their children.

The V and J genes are TRBV20-1 and TRBJ1-3; 7 nucleotides line up with TRBD1. The source material was blood. This clonotype was obtained from a boy aged 5-17 years in good health. The CDR3 loop reads CSASFTGAGNTIYF. The CDR3 DNA reads TGCAGTGCTAGCTTTACAGGGGCTGGAAACACCATATATTTT.